This TCR beta chain comes out of a study of T-cell reconstitution after alpha-beta-depleted transplantation in children. Unique molecular identifiers tagged the TCRbeta library. TCRdb reanalysed the PCR reads using MiXCR and keeps one entry per CDR3 protein. This sample has about 370,000 distinct CDR3 sequences, with roughly 20% found just once. Germline V gives CDR1 SEHNR, CDR2 FQNEAQ (reference sequence). Trimming shortened V by 0 bases and J by 4 bases, and 6 bases separated the two germline ends. This CDR3 spans 13 amino acids. The gene calls are TRBV7-9 and TRBJ2-5; TRBD2 is a possible D gene (6 bases). This material consisted of PBMCs from the stem cell graft donor, taken from the stem cell graft. The TCR was taken from a human donor who donated a stem cell graft to a child with acute myeloid leukemia. CDR3 amino acids: CASSLAGLETQYF. CDR3 bases: TGTGCCAGCAGCTTAGCGGGACTAGAGACCCAGTACTTC. Full variable domain (remainder filled in from reference TRBV7-9 and TRBJ2-5): DTGVSQNPRHKITKRGQNVTFRCDPISEHNRLYWYRQTLGQGPEFLTYFQNEAQLEKSRLLSDRFSAERPKGSFSTLEIQRTEQGDSAMYLCASSLAGLETQYFGPGTRLLVL.